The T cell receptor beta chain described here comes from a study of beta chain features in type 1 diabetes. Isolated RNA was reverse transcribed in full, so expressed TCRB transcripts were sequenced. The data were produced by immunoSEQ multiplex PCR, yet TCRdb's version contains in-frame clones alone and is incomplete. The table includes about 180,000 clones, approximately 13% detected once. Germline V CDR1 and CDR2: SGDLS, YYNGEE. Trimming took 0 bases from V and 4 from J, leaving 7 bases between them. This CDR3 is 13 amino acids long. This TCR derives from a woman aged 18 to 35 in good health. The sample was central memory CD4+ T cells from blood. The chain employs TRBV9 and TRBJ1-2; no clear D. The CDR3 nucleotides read TGTGCCAGCAGCGTAGACAGTACCTATGGCTACACCTTC. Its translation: CASSVDSTYGYTF.